These T cell receptor beta chains were read from a single sample in a study of blood T cell repertoires in COVID-19. TCRdb's copy holds only in-frame clones and misses some; the assay was immunoSEQ multiplex PCR. The sample contains 120,000 to 150,000 clones, over 75% of which appear only once. Sample: peripheral blood. These receptors all stem from a man in his late teens or twenties with COVID-19, enrolled during active disease. Each CDR3 is given with its conserved first and last residue. D genes are given only for firm matches. Clone sizes are given selectively: once, few, many, or a class where the clone is expanded.

V gene,D gene,clone size,J gene,CDR3 DNA,CDR3 protein
TRBV5-1,TRBD2,.,TRBJ2-1,TGCGCCAGCAGCGGTATAGGGCGGGAGGGCCCTGAGCAGTTCTTC,CASSGIGREGPEQFF
TRBV5-1,TRBD1,.,TRBJ1-3,TGCGCCAGCAGCCCGCTATCCCTATCGGGACAGCTAAGGGGAAACACCATATATTTT,CASSPLSLSGQLRGNTIYF
TRBV5-1,TRBD1,.,TRBJ2-1,TGCGCCAGCAGCTGGCCGACAGGGGATCTTGAGCAGTTCTTC,CASSWPTGDLEQFF
TRBV27,TRBD1,.,TRBJ1-2,TGTGCCAGCAGTCCGACAGGGGCAGGCTACACCTTC,CASSPTGAGYTF
TRBV13,.,.,TRBJ2-7,TGTGCCAGCAGCCACCCCGGGTCCCGAGGCTACGAGCAGTACTTC,CASSHPGSRGYEQYF
TRBV12-5,TRBD1,.,TRBJ2-7,TGTGCTAGTGGTTTGGTACTTTGGACAGGGGGTTCCTACGAGCAGTACTTC,CASGLVLWTGGSYEQYF
TRBV7-9,TRBD2,.,TRBJ2-6,TGTGCCAGCAGCTTAGCGTGGGAGGGCACTGGGGCCAACGTCCTGACTTTC,CASSLAWEGTGANVLTF
TRBV11-2,TRBD1,.,TRBJ2-2,TGTGCCAGCAGCAGCAGGGGGTTGCCCGGGGAGCTGTTTTTT,CASSSRGLPGELFF
TRBV18,.,.,TRBJ2-7,TGTGCCAGCTCCTTGGACAGCTACGAGCAGTACTTC,CASSLDSYEQYF
TRBV10-3,TRBD2,.,TRBJ2-7,TGTGCCATCAGTCGAGCGACTAGCGGGCCAGACTACGAGCAGTACTTC,CAISRATSGPDYEQYF
TRBV5-4,TRBD2,.,TRBJ2-3,TGTGCCAGCAGCCCCGTATATCGGGAGGGTATAGATACGCAGTATTTT,CASSPVYREGIDTQYF
TRBV9,TRBD2,.,TRBJ2-1,TGTGCCAGCAATGGGGGGGTCCCTACGCGGGAGCAGTTCTTC,CASNGGVPTREQFF
TRBV21-1,.,.,TRBJ2-7,TGTGCCAGCAGCAACATGACGACAGGAGACTACGAGCAGTACTTC,CASSNMTTGDYEQYF
TRBV24-1,.,few,TRBJ1-1,TGTGCCACCAGAGAGACAGTGAACACTGAAGCTTTCTTT,CATRETVNTEAFF
TRBV28,TRBD1,few,TRBJ1-3,TGTGCCAGCAGTTCCCCGACAGGGACTGGAAACACCATATATTTT,CASSSPTGTGNTIYF
TRBV12-3/TRBV12-4,.,.,TRBJ2-1,TGTGCCAGCAGTTCCCTCTACAATGAGCAGTTCTTC,CASSSLYNEQFF
TRBV15,.,.,TRBJ2-7,TGTGCCACCAGCAGAGATCGTGATAGCGGCGCCTACGAGCAGTACTTC,CATSRDRDSGAYEQYF
TRBV19,.,.,TRBJ1-5,TGTGCCAGTAGTCCCCGGCGGAATTATAGCAATCAGCCCCAGCATTTT,CASSPRRNYSNQPQHF
TRBV28,TRBD1,.,TRBJ2-7,TGTGCCACCGCAGAACAGGGGTCCTACGAGCAGTACTTC,CATAEQGSYEQYF
TRBV28,.,.,TRBJ1-5,TGTGCCAGCAGTTTGGGGGGGAGCCCGACGGGTAGCAATCAGCCCCAGCATTTT,CASSLGGSPTGSNQPQHF
TRBV5-6,TRBD1,medium-sized,TRBJ2-7,TGTGCCAGCAGCGCCTCGGGACAGGGGGCGAGCTCCTACGAGCAGTACTTC,CASSASGQGASSYEQYF
TRBV14,.,.,TRBJ2-7,TGTGCCAGCAGCCATCGGGATTTCTACGAGCAGTACTTC,CASSHRDFYEQYF
TRBV30,TRBD1,.,TRBJ2-7,TGTGCCTGGAGATACAGGGGGCTGAACGAGCAGTACTTC,CAWRYRGLNEQYF
TRBV6-6,TRBD1,.,TRBJ1-5,TGTGCCAGCAGGGTACAGGGGGAGCAGCCCCAGCATTTT,CASRVQGEQPQHF
TRBV28,.,few,TRBJ1-2,TGTGCCAGCAGTTTAGGGTTGGGGGGATTCTATGGCTACACCTTC,CASSLGLGGFYGYTF
TRBV24-1,.,.,TRBJ2-3,TGTGCCACCAGTCAGGAGGGGGCGGATACGCAGTATTTT,CATSQEGADTQYF
TRBV28,TRBD1,.,TRBJ1-4,TGTGCCAGCGGCTCCGGGACAGGGGGCCCTCGAACTAATGAAAAACTGCTTTTT,CASGSGTGGPRTNEKLLF
TRBV7-2,.,.,TRBJ2-7,TGTGCCAGCAGCTTAGCCCAGCGCGAGCAGTACTTC,CASSLAQREQYF
TRBV19,.,.,TRBJ1-3,TGTGCCAGTACCCCCGAGCGGGGCCCCTTCTCTGGAAACACCATATATTTT,CASTPERGPFSGNTIYF
TRBV28,.,.,TRBJ2-7,TGTGCCAGCAGTTTGCCAGGTTCCTACGAGCAGTACTTC,CASSLPGSYEQYF
TRBV28,.,.,TRBJ2-7,TGTGCCAGCAGCCGGGACATCGAACCCCACGAGCAGTACTTC,CASSRDIEPHEQYF
TRBV24-1,TRBD2,.,TRBJ2-1,TGTGCCACCAGTGATACTAGCGCCCCATCCTACAATGAGCAGTTCTTC,CATSDTSAPSYNEQFF
TRBV10-3,TRBD1,.,TRBJ1-1,TGTGCCATCAGTGACCGGACAGGGACGGCGAACACTGAAGCTTTCTTT,CAISDRTGTANTEAFF
TRBV5-6,TRBD1,.,TRBJ2-7,TGTGCCAGCAGCCCCCAGGCAGGACAGGGAAGCGAGCAGTACTTC,CASSPQAGQGSEQYF
TRBV30,.,.,TRBJ2-3,TGTGCCTGGAGTCCACCCGGGGCAGATACGCAGTATTTT,CAWSPPGADTQYF
TRBV7-9,.,.,TRBJ1-2,TGTGCCAGCAGCGACAGGACTAACTATGGCTACACCTTC,CASSDRTNYGYTF
TRBV11-2,.,.,TRBJ1-6,TGTGCCAGCAGCTTCGCGGGGGTTAATTCACCCCTCCACTTT,CASSFAGVNSPLHF
TRBV12-2,.,.,TRBJ1-5,TGTGCAAGTCGCTTTGAGACAGGGTATAGCAATCAGCCCCAGCATTTT,CASRFETGYSNQPQHF
TRBV4-1,TRBD2,.,TRBJ2-1,TGCGCCAGCAGCCAGACGGCTAGCGGGATTTACAATGAGCAGTTCTTC,CASSQTASGIYNEQFF